The clone carrying this TCR beta chain was picked up a small number of times. This sample stems from a study of blood T cell repertoires in COVID-19. Study-level information: The United States, Italy and Spain were the sources of the acute and convalescent COVID-19 samples.

The assay was immunoSEQ multiplex PCR, and TCRdb's table has in-frame clones only and misses some. The sample carries about 170,000 clones, approximately 86% recorded once. Enrolment of Seattle patients took place during active infection, and they were followed longitudinally. CDR1 is KGHSH and CDR2 is LQKENI in the germline V gene. This CDR3 spans 14 amino acids. V was pared by 6 bases and J by 7 bases, with 16 bases between. Sequencing was carried out using peripheral blood. The clonotype was recovered from a man at least 80 years old with COVID-19, enrolled during active disease. V usage is TRBV18 and J usage is TRBJ1-5; D gene uncertain. The CDR3, as DNA: TGTGCCAGCTCCGGGAGTAATGATTACCAGCCCCAGCATTTT. Its protein is CASSGSNDYQPQHF.